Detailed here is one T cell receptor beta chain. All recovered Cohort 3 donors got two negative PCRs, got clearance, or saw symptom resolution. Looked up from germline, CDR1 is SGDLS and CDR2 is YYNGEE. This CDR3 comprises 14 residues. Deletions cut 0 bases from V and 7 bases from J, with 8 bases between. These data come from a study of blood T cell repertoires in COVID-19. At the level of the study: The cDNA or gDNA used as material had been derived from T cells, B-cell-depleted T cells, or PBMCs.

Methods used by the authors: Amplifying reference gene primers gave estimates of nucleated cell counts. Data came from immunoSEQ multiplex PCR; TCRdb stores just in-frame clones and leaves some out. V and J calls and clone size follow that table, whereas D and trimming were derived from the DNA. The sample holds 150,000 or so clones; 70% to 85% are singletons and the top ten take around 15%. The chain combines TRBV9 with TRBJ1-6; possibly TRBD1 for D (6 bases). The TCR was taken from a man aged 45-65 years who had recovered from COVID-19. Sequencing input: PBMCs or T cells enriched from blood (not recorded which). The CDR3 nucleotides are TGTGCCAGCAGCGTAGACAGGGTGAATTCACCCCTCCACTTT. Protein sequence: CASSVDRVNSPLHF.